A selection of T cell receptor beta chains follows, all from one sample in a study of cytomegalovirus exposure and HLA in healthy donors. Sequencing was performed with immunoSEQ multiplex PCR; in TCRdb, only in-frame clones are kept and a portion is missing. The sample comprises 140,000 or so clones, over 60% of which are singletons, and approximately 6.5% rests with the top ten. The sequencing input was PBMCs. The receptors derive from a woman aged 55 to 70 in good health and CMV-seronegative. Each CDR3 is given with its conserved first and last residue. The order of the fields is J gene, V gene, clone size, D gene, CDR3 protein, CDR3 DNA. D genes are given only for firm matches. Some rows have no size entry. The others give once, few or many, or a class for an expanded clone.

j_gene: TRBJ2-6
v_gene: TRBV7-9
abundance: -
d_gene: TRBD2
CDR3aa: CSSSPRIAGASGANVLTF
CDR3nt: TGTTCCAGCAGCCCTCGGATAGCGGGAGCCTCTGGGGCCAACGTCCTGACTTTC

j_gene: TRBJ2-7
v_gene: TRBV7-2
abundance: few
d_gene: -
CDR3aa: CASSLTGGTSGSYEQYF
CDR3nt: TGTGCCAGCAGCCTTACAGGCGGGACCTCAGGCTCCTACGAGCAGTACTTC

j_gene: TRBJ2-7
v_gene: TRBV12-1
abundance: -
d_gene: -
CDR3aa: CASSSLYEQYF
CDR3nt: TGTGCCAGCAGCTCCCTCTACGAGCAGTACTTC

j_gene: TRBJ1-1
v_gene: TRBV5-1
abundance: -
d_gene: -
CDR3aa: CASSTSGAGGTEAFF
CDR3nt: TGCGCCAGCAGCACGAGCGGGGCCGGGGGCACTGAAGCTTTCTTT

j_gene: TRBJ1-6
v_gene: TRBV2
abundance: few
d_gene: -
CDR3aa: CATKGGDVNSPLHF
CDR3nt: TGTGCCACCAAAGGGGGGGACGTCAATTCACCCCTCCACTTT

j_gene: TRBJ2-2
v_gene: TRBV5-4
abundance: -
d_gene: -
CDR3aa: CASSLGDGELFF
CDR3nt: TGTGCCAGCAGCTTGGGCGACGGGGAGCTGTTTTTT

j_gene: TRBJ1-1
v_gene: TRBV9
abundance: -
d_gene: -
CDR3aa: CASSVGGARNTEAFF
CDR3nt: TGTGCCAGCAGCGTAGGGGGCGCCCGGAACACTGAAGCTTTCTTT

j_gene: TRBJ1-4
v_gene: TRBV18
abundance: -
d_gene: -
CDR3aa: CASSRRRDELFF
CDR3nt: TGTGCCAGCTCCCGGCGGAGAGATGAACTGTTTTTT

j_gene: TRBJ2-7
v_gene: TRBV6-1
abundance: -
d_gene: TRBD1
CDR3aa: CASSENRGSYEQYF
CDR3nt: TGTGCCAGCAGTGAGAACAGGGGGTCTTACGAGCAGTACTTC

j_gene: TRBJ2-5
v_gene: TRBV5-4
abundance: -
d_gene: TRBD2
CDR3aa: CASRPGTSGVYQETQYF
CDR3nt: TGTGCCAGCAGACCCGGGACTAGCGGTGTGTACCAAGAGACCCAGTACTTC

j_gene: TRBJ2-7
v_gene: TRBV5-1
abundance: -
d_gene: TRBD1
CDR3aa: CASSLRQGNYEQYF
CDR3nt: TGCGCCAGCAGCTTGCGACAGGGCAACTACGAGCAGTACTTC

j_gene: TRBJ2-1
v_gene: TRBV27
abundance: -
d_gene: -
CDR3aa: CASSLFGGNNEQFF
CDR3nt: TGTGCCAGCAGTTTATTTGGCGGAAACAATGAGCAGTTCTTC

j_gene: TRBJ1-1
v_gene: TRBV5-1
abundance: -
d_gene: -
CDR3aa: CASGPGWVNTEAFF
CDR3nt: TGCGCCAGCGGACCGGGGTGGGTGAACACTGAAGCTTTCTTT

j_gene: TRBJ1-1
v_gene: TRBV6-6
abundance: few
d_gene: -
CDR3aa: CASSYGPGEAFF
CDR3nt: TGTGCCAGCAGTTACGGCCCGGGTGAGGCTTTCTTT

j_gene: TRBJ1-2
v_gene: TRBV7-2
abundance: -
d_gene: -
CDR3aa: CASSPSRGWGYTF
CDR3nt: TGTGCCAGCAGCCCCTCCAGGGGCTGGGGCTACACCTTC

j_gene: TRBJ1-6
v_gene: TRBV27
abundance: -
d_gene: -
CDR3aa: CASSPGFDNSPLHF
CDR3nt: TGTGCCAGCAGTCCGGGGTTTGATAATTCACCCCTCCACTTT

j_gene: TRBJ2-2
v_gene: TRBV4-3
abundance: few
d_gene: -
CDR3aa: CASSQEGSGGKTGELFF
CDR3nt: TGCGCCAGCAGCCAAGAAGGTTCCGGGGGAAAAACCGGGGAGCTGTTTTTT

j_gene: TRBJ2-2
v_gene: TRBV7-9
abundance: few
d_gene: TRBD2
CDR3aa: CASSPLAGSGGELFF
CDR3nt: TGTGCCAGCAGCCCACTAGCGGGGAGTGGCGGGGAGCTGTTTTTT

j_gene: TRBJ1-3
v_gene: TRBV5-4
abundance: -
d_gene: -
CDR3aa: CASSSVNQRGNTIYF
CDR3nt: TGTGCCAGCAGCTCGGTGAACCAACGGGGAAACACCATATATTTT

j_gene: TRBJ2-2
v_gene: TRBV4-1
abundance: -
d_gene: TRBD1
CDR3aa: CASSAQGADTGELFF
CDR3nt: TGCGCCAGCAGTGCACAGGGGGCCGACACCGGGGAGCTGTTTTTT

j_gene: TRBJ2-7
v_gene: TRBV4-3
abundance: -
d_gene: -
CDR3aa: CASSQRASGEQYF
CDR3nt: TGCGCCAGCAGCCAGCGCGCATCAGGCGAGCAGTACTTC

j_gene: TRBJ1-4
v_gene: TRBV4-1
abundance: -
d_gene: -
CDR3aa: CASSTLDRLPYEKLFF
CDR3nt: TGCGCCAGCAGCACCCTAGACAGGTTACCGTATGAAAAACTGTTTTTT

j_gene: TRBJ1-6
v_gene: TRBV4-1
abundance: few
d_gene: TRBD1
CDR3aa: CASSQELGTVANSPLHF
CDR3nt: TGCGCCAGCAGCCAAGAACTGGGGACAGTGGCGAATTCACCCCTCCACTTT

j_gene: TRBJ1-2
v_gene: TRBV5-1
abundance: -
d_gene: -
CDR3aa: CASSFSAGANYGYTF
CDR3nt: TGCGCCAGCAGCTTCTCTGCAGGTGCTAACTATGGCTACACCTTC

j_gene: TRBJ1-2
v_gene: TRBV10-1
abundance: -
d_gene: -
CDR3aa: CASSSEGTYGYTF
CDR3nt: TGCGCCAGCAGTTCCGAAGGGACTTATGGCTACACCTTC

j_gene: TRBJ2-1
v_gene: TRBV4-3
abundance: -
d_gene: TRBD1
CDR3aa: CASSQTGQGAYNEQFF
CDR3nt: TGCGCCAGCAGCCAGACGGGACAGGGGGCATACAATGAGCAGTTCTTC

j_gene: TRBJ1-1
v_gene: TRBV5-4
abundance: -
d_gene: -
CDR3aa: CASSIRAVNTEAFF
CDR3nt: TGTGCCAGCAGCATTCGAGCTGTGAACACTGAAGCTTTCTTT

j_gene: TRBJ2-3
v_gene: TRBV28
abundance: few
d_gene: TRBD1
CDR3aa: CASSLRTGPRTDTQYF
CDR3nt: TGTGCCAGCAGTTTGAGGACAGGACCTCGCACAGATACGCAGTATTTT

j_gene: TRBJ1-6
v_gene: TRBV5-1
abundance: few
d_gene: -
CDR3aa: CASNLSGTIGSPLHF
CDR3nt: TGCGCCAGCAACTTGAGCGGGACCATCGGTTCACCCCTCCACTTT

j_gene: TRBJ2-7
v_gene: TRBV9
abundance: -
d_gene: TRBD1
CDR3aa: CASSRGQGALEQYF
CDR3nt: TGTGCCAGCAGCCGCGGACAGGGGGCCCTCGAGCAGTACTTC

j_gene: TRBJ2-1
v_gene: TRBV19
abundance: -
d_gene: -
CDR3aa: CASSIGEAYNEQFF
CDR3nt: TGTGCCAGTAGTATTGGGGAGGCCTACAATGAGCAGTTCTTC

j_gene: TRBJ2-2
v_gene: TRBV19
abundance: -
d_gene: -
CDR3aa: CASSIGTNTGELFF
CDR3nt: TGTGCCAGTAGTATTGGGACTAACACCGGGGAGCTGTTTTTT

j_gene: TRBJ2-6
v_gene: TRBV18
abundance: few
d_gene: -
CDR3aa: CASSPKETGANVLTF
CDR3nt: TGTGCCAGCTCACCAAAGGAGACTGGGGCCAACGTCCTGACTTTC

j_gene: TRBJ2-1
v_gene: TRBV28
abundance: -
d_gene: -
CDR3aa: CASSSLALQYNEQFF
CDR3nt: TGTGCCAGCAGTTCCTTAGCTCTACAATACAATGAGCAGTTCTTC

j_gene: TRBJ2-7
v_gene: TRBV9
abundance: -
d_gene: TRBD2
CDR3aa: CASSPGRRETYEQYF
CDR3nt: TGTGCCAGCAGCCCCGGGAGGCGGGAGACCTACGAGCAGTACTTC

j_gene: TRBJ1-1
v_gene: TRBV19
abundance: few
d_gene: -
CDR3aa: CASSIARVSQSEAFF
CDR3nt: TGTGCCAGTAGTATAGCGAGGGTGTCTCAATCGGAAGCTTTCTTT

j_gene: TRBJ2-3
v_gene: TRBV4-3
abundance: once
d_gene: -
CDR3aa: CASSRDAPTTGDTQYF
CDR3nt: TGCGCCAGCAGCCGAGACGCCCCTACTACCGGGGATACGCAGTATTTT

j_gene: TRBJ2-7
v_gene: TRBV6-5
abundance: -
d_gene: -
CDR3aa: CASSRGAGAYEQYF
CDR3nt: TGTGCCAGCAGTCGTGGAGCGGGTGCCTACGAGCAGTACTTC

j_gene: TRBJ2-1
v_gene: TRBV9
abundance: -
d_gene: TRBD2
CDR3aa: CASSVDNPGGPLDEQFF
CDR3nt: TGTGCCAGCAGCGTAGACAACCCGGGAGGCCCCCTCGATGAGCAGTTCTTC

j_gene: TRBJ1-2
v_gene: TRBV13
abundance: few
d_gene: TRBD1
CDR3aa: CASSLWDDRDHGYTF
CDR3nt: TGTGCCAGCAGCTTATGGGATGACAGGGACCATGGCTACACCTTC

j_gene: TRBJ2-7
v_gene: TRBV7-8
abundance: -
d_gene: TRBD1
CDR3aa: CASSSPDRALYEQYF
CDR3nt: TGTGCCAGCAGCTCGCCCGACAGGGCACTATACGAGCAGTACTTC

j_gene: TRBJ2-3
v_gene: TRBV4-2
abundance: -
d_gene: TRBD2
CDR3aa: CASRFSGDIPDTQYF
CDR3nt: TGTGCCAGCCGCTTTAGCGGGGACATCCCCGATACGCAGTATTTT

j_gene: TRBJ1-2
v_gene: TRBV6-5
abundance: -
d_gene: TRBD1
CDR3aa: CASSPGNTGGPGYTF
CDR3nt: TGTGCCAGCAGTCCCGGTAATACAGGGGGCCCTGGCTACACCTTC

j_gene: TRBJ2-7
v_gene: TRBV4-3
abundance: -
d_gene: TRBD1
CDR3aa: CASSQDDGQGSYEQYF
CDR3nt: TGCGCCAGCAGCCAAGACGACGGACAGGGGTCCTACGAGCAGTACTTC

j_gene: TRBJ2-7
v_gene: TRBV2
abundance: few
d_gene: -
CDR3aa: CASMMDSHSYEQYF
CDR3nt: TGTGCCAGCATGATGGACTCCCATTCCTACGAGCAGTACTTC

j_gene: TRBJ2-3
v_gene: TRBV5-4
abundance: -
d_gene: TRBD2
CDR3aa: CASSSGLAGARTDTQYF
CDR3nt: TGTGCCAGCAGCTCGGGACTAGCGGGGGCCCGCACAGATACGCAGTATTTT

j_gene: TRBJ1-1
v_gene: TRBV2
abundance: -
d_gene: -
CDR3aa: CASSDEVNTEAFF
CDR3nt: TGTGCCAGCAGTGATGAGGTGAACACTGAAGCTTTCTTT

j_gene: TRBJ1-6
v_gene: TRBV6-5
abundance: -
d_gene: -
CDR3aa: CASSYSKQGHAPLHF
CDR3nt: TGTGCCAGCAGTTACTCGAAGCAGGGGCACGCACCCCTCCACTTT

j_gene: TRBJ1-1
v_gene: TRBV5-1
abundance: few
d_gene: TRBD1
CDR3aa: CASSLSGGTEAFF
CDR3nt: TGCGCCAGCAGCTTGTCAGGGGGCACTGAAGCTTTCTTT

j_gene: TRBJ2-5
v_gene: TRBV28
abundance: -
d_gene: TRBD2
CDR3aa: CASSSLAGAGGTQYF
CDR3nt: TGTGCCAGCAGTTCACTAGCGGGAGCGGGTGGGACCCAGTACTTC

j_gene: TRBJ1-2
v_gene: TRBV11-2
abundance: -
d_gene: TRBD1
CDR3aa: CASSPTGGGNYGYTF
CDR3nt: TGTGCCAGCAGCCCCACAGGGGGAGGGAACTATGGCTACACCTTC

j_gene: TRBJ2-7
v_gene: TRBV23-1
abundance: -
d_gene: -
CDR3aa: CASSHIIRPLLTYEQYF
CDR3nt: TGCGCCAGCAGTCACATTATCAGGCCGCTCCTGACCTACGAGCAGTACTTC

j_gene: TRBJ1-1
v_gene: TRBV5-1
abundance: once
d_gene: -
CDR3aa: CASSLRDRNTEAFF
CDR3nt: TGCGCCAGCAGCTTGCGGGATAGGAACACTGAAGCTTTCTTT

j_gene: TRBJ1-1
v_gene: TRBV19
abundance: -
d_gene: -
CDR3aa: CASSTLQGNTEAFF
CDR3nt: TGTGCCAGTAGTACATTACAGGGAAACACTGAAGCTTTCTTT

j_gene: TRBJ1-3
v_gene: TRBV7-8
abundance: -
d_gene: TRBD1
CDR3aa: CASSARPQDRRLPSGNTIYF
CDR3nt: TGTGCCAGCAGCGCCCGACCGCAGGACAGGCGCCTTCCCTCTGGAAACACCATATATTTT

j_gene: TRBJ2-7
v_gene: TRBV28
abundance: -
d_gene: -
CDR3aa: CASRSDYEQYF
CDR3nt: TGTGCCAGCAGGAGCGACTACGAGCAGTACTTC

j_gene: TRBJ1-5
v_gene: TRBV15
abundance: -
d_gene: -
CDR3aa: CATTHDWDQPQHF
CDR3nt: TGTGCCACCACCCATGACTGGGATCAGCCCCAGCATTTT

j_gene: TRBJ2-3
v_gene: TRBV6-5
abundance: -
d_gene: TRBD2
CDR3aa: CASSAGRARPDTQYF
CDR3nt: TGTGCCAGCAGTGCCGGGAGGGCGCGGCCAGATACGCAGTATTTT

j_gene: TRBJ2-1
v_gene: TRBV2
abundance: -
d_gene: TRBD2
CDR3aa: CASSSGNGNEQFF
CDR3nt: TGTGCCAGCAGTAGCGGGAACGGGAATGAGCAGTTCTTC

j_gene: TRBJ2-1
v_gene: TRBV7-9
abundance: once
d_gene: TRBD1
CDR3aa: CASSGGTGVGEQFF
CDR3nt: TGTGCCAGCAGCGGTGGAACAGGGGTGGGTGAGCAGTTCTTC